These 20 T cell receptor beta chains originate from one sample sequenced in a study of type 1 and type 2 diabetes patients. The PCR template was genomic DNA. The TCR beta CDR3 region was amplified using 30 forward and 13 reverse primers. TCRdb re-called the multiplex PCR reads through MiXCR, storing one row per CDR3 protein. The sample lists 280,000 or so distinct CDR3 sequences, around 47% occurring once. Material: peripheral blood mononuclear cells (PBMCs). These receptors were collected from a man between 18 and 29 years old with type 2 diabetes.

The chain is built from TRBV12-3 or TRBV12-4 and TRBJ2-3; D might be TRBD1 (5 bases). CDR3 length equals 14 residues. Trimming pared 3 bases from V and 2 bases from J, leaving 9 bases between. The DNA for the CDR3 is TGTGCCAGCAGTTTCAAACAGGTCACAGATACGCAGTATTTT. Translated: CASSFKQVTDTQYF.

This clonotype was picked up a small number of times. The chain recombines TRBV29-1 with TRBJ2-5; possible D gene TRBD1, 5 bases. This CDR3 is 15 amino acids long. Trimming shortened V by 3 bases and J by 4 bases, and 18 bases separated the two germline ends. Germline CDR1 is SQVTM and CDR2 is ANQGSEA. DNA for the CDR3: TGCAGCGTTGACTTCGCCAGGGAATCGGGAGAGACCCAGTACTTC. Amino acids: CSVDFARESGETQYF.

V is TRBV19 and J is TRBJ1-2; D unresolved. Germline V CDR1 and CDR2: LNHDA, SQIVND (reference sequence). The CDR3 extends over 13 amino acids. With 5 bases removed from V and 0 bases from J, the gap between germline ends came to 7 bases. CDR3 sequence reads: CASSFTPNYGYTF. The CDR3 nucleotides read TGTGCCAGTAGTTTCACACCTAACTATGGCTACACCTTC.

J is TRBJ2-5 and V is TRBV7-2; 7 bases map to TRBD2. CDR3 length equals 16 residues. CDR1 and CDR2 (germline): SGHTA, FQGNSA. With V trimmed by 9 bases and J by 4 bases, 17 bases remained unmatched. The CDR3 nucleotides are TGTGCCAGTAGTATCCCGACCGGGTCGGGGGGAGAGACCCAGTACTTC. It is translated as CASSIPTGSGGETQYF. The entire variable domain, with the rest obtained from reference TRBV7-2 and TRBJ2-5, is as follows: GAGVSQSPSNKVTEKGKDVELRCDPISGHTALYWYRQSLGQGLEFLIYFQGNSAPDKSGLPSDRFSAERTGGSVSTLTIQRTQQEDSAVYLCASSIPTGSGGETQYFGPGTRLLVL.

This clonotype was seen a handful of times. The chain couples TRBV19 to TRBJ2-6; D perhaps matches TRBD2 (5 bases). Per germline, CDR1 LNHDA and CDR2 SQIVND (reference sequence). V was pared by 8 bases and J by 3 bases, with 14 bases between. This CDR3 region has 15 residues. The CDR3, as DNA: TGTGCCAGTGGCCCCGGAGGCTATGGGGCCAACGTCCTGACTTTC. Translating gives CASGPGGYGANVLTF. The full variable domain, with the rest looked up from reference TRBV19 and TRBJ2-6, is DGGITQSPKYLFRKEGQNVTLSCEQNLNHDAMYWYRQDPGQGLRLIYYSQIVNDFQKGDIAEGYSVSREKKESFPLTVTSAQKNPTAFYLCASGPGGYGANVLTFGAGSRLTVL.

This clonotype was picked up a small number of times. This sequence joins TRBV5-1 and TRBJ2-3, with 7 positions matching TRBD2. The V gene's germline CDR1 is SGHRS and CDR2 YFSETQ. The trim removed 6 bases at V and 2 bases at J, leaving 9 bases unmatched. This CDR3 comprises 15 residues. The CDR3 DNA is TGCGCCAGCACAGTCGGTGGGGGGGACACAGATACGCAGTATTTT. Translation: CASTVGGGDTDTQYF.

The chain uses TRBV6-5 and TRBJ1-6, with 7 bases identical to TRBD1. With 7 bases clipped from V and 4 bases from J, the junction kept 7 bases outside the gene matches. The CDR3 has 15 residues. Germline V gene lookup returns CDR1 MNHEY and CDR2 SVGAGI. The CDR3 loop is CASTPGTAYNSPLHF. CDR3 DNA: TGTGCCAGCACGCCCGGGACAGCTTATAATTCACCCCTCCACTTT.

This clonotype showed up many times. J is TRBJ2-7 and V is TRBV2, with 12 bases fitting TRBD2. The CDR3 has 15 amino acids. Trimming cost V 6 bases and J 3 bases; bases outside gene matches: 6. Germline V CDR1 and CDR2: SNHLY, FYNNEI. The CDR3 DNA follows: TGTGCCAGCAGCCCTAGCGGGGGGGCGTTCTACGAGCAGTACTTC. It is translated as CASSPSGGAFYEQYF.

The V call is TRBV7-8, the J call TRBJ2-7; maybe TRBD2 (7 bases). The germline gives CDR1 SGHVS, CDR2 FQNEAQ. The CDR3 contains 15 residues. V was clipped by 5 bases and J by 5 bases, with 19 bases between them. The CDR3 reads CASSRGRAGPDEQYF. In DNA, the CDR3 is TGTGCCAGCAGCAGGGGGAGGGCAGGGCCGGACGAGCAGTACTTC.

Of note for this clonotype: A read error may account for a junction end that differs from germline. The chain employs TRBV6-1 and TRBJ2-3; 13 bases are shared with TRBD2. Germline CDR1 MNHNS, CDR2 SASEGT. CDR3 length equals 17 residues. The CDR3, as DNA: TGCGCCAGCATCCCACTAGCGGGAGGGGAGGTCACAGATACGCAGTATTTT. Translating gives CASIPLAGGEVTDTQYF.

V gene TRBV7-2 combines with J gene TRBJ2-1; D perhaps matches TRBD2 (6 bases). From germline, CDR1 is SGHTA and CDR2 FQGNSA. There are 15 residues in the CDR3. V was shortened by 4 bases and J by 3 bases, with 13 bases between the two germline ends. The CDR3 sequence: CASSWGTGIYNEQFF. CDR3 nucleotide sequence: TGTGCCAGCAGCTGGGGGACTGGAATCTACAATGAGCAGTTCTTC.

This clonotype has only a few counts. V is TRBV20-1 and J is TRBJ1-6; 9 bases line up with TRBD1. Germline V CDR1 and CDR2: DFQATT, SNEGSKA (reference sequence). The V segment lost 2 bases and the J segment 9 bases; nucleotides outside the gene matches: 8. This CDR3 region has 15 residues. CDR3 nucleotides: TGCAGTGCTAGAACTACAGGGGGCTTAAGTTCACCCCTCCACTTT. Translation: CSARTTGGLSSPLHF.

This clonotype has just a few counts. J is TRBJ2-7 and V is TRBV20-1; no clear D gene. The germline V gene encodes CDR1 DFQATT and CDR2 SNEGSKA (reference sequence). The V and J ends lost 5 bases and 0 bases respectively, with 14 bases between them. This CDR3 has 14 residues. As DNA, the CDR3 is TGCAGTGCTTCTCGGGCGGAAAGCTCCTACGAGCAGTACTTC. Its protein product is CSASRAESSYEQYF.

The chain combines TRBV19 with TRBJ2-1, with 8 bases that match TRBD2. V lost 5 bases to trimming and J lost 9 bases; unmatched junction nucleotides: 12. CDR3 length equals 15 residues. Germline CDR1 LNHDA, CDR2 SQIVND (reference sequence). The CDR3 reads CASSDRGGGNFEQFF. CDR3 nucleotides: TGTGCCAGTAGTGACCGGGGGGGGGGAAACTTTGAGCAGTTCTTC.

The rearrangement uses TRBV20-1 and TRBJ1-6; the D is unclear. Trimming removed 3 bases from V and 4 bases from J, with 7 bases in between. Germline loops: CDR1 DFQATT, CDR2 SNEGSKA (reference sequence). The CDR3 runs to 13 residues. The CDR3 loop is CSASPDYNSPLHF. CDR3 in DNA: TGCAGTGCTAGTCCAGATTATAATTCACCCCTCCACTTT.

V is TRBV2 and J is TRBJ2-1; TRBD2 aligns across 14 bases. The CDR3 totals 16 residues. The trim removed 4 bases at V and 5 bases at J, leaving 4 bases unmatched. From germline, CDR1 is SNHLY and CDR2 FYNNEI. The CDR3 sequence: CASSAGLAGGHNEQFF. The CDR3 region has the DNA TGTGCCAGCAGTGCCGGACTAGCGGGGGGTCACAATGAGCAGTTCTTC.

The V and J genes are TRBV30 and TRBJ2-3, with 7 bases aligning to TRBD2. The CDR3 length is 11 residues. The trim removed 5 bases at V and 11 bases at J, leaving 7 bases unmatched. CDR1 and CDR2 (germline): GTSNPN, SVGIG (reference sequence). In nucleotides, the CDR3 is TGTGCCTGGGGGAGGGACTATGGGCAGTATTTT. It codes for CAWGRDYGQYF.

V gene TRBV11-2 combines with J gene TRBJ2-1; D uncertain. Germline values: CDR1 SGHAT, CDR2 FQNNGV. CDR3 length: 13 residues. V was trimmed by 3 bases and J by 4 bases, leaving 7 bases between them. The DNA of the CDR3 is TGTGCCAGCAGCTTCGTGCGGTACAATGAGCAGTTCTTC. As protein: CASSFVRYNEQFF.

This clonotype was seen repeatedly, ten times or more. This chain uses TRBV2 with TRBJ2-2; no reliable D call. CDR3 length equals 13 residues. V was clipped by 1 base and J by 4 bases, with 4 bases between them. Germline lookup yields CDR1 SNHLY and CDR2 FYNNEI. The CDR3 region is CASSEVATGELFF. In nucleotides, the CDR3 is TGTGCCAGCAGTGAAGTCGCCACCGGGGAGCTGTTTTTT. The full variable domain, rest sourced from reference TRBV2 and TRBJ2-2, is EPEVTQTPSHQVTQMGQEVILRCVPISNHLYFYWYRQILGQKVEFLVSFYNNEISEKSEIFDDQFSVERPDGSNFTLKIRSTKLEDSAMYFCASSEVATGELFFGEGSRLTVL.

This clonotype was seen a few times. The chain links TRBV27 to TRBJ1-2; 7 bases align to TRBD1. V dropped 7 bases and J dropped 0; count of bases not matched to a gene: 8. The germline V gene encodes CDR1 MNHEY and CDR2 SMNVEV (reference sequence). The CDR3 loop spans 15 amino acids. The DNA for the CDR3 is TGTGCCAGCACCGTCCCCCAGGGGGCTAACTATGGCTACACCTTC. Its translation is CASTVPQGANYGYTF.